This TCR beta chain derives from a study of CD8+ T cells in alopecia areata. Concerning this clone: What it binds is unknown.

Reverse transcribed after extraction, RNA yielded cDNA as the sequencing template. Clones were sequenced by immunoSEQ multiplex PCR, and TCRdb holds only the in-frame ones, with some missing. The table shows roughly 100,000 clones, with 55% occurring only once. CD4+ and CD8+ T cells were sorted from PBMCs. Whole-study results and caveats: Relative to normal scalp, lesional scalp, especially alopecia totalis/universalis, showed higher clonality. Patients shared TCRs less clearly than mice did, possibly for HLA-related reasons.

The clonotype comes from a human donor in good health. Sequencing used CD4+ T cells sorted from blood.

CDR3 nucleotides: TGTGCCAGCAGTCGGGGACCCTCGCGGAATGAGCAGTTCTTC. Translated, it gives CASSRGPSRNEQFF. V is TRBV25-1 and J is TRBJ2-1, with D tentatively TRBD1 or TRBD2 (5 bases each). This CDR3 comprises 14 residues. Deletions cut 5 bases from V and 7 bases from J, with 15 bases between. Germline CDR1 and CDR2: MGHDK and SYGVNS.